This T cell receptor (beta chain) originates from a study of blood T cells in healthy people across ages. No fewer than 7 million PBMCs went into each sample. Sample-barcoded 5' priming and a J-beta primer mix drove a second PCR of 7 to 11 cycles. Unique molecular identifiers of 12 random nucleotides labeled each cDNA. A single record per CDR3 protein comes from TCRdb applying MiXCR to the 5' RACE reads. The repertoire consists of about 1.8 million distinct CDR3 sequences, with roughly 50% occurring once and the leading ten covering around 2.1%. General observations from the study: Diversity estimates from one million T cells were considered underestimates. Higher diversity and more naive CD4+ cells were features of long-lived donors, compared to aged donors.

The CDR3 consists of 11 residues. Germline V lookup: CDR1 DFQATT, CDR2 SNEGSKA (reference sequence). Regarding this clonotype: Antigen specificity is unknown.

The specimen was blood. The clonotype was recovered from a woman between 35 and 50 years old in good health. The chain uses TRBV20-1 and TRBJ2-3, with D possibly TRBD2 on 6 matching bases. CDR3 protein: CHPGGTDTQYF. CDR3 DNA: TGCCATCCGGGGGGCACAGATACGCAGTATTTT.